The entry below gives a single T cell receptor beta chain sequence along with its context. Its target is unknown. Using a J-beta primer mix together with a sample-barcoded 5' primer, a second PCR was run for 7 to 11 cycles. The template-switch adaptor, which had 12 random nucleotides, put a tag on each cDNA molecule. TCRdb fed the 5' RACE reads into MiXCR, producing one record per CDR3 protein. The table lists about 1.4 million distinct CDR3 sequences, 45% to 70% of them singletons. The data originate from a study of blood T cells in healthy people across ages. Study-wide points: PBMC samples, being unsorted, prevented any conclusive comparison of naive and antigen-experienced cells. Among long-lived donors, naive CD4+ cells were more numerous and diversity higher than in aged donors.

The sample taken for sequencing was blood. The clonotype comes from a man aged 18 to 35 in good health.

Written as DNA, the CDR3 is TGCAGTGCTGCGCCCCAGTACAATGAGCAGTTCTTC. As protein: CSAAPQYNEQFF. The rearrangement joins TRBV20-1 to TRBJ2-1, with D unclear. This CDR3 is 12 amino acids long. In germline, CDR1 is DFQATT, CDR2 SNEGSKA (reference sequence). V was pared by 5 bases and J by 4 bases, with 9 bases between.